Listed here are 28 T cell receptor beta chains from one sample, sequenced in a study of T cells in Graves' hyperthyroidism and ophthalmopathy. Using RNA transcripts as the source, TCR beta CDR3 regions were amplified. HTBI primers were the set used in a first-round RT-PCR of the TCR CDR3. TCRdb reanalysed the multiplex PCR reads using MiXCR and keeps one entry per CDR3 protein. There are 550,000 to 700,000 distinct CDR3 sequences in the sample; 46% occur only once, and about 20% lies in the top ten. The sequencing sample was made of peripheral blood or thyroid tissue (not recorded which). These receptors all come from an adult woman with Graves' disease, either hyperthyroidism or ophthalmopathy (not recorded which).

This clonotype was seen ten or more times. As DNA, the CDR3 is TGTGCCAGCAGAGAACCCAGGGGGCGCGGGGTTGAAAAACTGTTTTTT. As protein: CASREPRGRGVEKLFF. The V and J genes are TRBV12-3 or TRBV12-4 and TRBJ1-4, with 8 nucleotides matching TRBD1. This CDR3 region has 16 residues. V was clipped by 6 bases and J by 7 bases; unmatched bases: 13.

There are a few counts of this clonotype. The chain is built from TRBV29-1 and TRBJ2-3; the D is unclear. Germline V gene lookup returns CDR1 SQVTM and CDR2 ANQGSEA. V lost 3 bases and J 7 bases, leaving 8 bases between the germline ends. This CDR3 comprises 11 residues. CDR3 nucleotides: TGCAGCGTTGAGGTGACCTATACGCAGTATTTT. This translates into CSVEVTYTQYF.

The gene calls are TRBV9 and TRBJ1-5; tentative D call: TRBD1 (6 bases). The germline V gene encodes CDR1 SGDLS and CDR2 YYNGEE. Trimming shortened V by 3 bases and J by 2 bases, and 12 bases separated the two germline ends. The CDR3 consists of 15 residues. CDR3 sequence reads: CASSAGGLGNQPQHF. In nucleotides, the CDR3 is TGTGCCAGCAGCGCCGGGGGGCTCGGCAATCAGCCCCAGCATTTT.

Remarks on this clonotype: The junction departs from the called germline gene at one end, perhaps through a read error. V gene TRBV19 combines with J gene TRBJ1-4; maybe TRBD1 (6 bases). The germline gives CDR1 LNHDA, CDR2 SQIVND (reference sequence). The CDR3 totals 8 residues. Written as DNA, the CDR3 is TGTGCCAGTAGTTTCAGGGGTTTT. This codes for CASSFRGF.

In DNA form, the CDR3 reads TGCAGCGTTCGGGGACAGGGCGCTTTGAACACTGAAGCTTTCTTT. Encoded protein: CSVRGQGALNTEAFF. The rearrangement uses TRBV29-1 and TRBJ1-1; 9 positions agree with TRBD1. CDR1 SQVTM and CDR2 ANQGSEA come from the germline V gene. The CDR3 is 15 residues long. Trimming removed 5 bases from V and 0 bases from J; junction bases left unmatched: 7.

This clonotype came up many times. V is TRBV5-1 and J is TRBJ1-2; possibly TRBD1 for D (5 bases). V shed 3 bases and J shed 2 bases, with 14 bases lying between them. Germline CDR1 reads SGHRS; CDR2 reads YFSETQ. CDR3 length: 15 amino acids. The CDR3 DNA follows: TGCGCCAGCAGCTGGGGCGCAGGGAGAAACTATGGCTACACCTTC. It yields the protein CASSWGAGRNYGYTF.

V and J are TRBV20-1 and TRBJ1-1, with a possible D match to TRBD1 (5 bases). The CDR3 length is 13 residues. CDR1 is DFQATT, CDR2 SNEGSKA, per germline (reference sequence). V was cut by 6 bases and J by 6 bases, with 17 bases left in between. CDR3 amino acids: CSASRDLFAEAFF. CDR3 DNA: TGCAGTGCATCGCGGGACTTATTCGCTGAAGCTTTCTTT.

The chain has TRBV29-1 and TRBJ1-1; D gene uncertain. Trimming cost V 6 bases and J 4 bases, with 21 bases left between them. Germline CDR1 reads SQVTM; CDR2 reads ANQGSEA. CDR3 length: 15 residues. In DNA form, the CDR3 reads TGCAGCGTAAGTCCCGAGACGGGGTACGGCACTGAAGCTTTCTTT. It yields the protein CSVSPETGYGTEAFF.

The table lists this clonotype with many counts. This chain joins TRBV6-6 and TRBJ2-7, with TRBD2 identical over 8 bases. Germline CDR1 is MNHNY and CDR2 is SVGAGI (reference sequence). CDR3 size: 16 residues. The V gene end was trimmed by 6 bases and the J gene end by 3 bases; junction bases not matched to a gene: 13. CDR3 coding DNA: TGTGCCAGCAGATCCCCCGGGACTAGGGGATACTACGAGCAGTACTTC. This gives the protein CASRSPGTRGYYEQYF.

The V call is TRBV12-3 or TRBV12-4, the J call TRBJ1-1; 7 bases fit TRBD1. V shed 6 bases, J shed 5 bases, and the junction held 12 bases outside the gene matches. The CDR3 length is 15 residues. CDR3 in DNA: TGTGCCAGCAGCGCCCGTGACAGGGAATATACTGAAGCTTTCTTT. As protein: CASSARDREYTEAFF.

The CDR3 reads CASSSRPAGIGDEQYF. CDR3 bases: TGTGCCAGCAGCTCCAGGCCGGCGGGAATAGGGGACGAGCAGTACTTC. This sequence joins TRBV7-9 and TRBJ2-7; tentative D call: TRBD2 (6 bases). V was pared by 4 bases and J by 5 bases, with 21 bases between. Germline CDR1 SEHNR, CDR2 FQNEAQ (reference sequence). The CDR3 is made up of 16 amino acids.

This clonotype was counted at least ten times. The V and J genes are TRBV4-1 and TRBJ1-2, with 8 bases fitting TRBD1. V shed 1 base, J shed 10 bases, and the junction held 11 bases outside the gene matches. This CDR3 is built from 15 residues. Germline CDR1 is MGHRA and CDR2 is YSYEKL. The chain's CDR3 is CASSQVGAGQAYYTF. The CDR3 nucleotides read TGCGCCAGCAGCCAAGTCGGGGCGGGACAGGCATACTACACCTTC.

On this clonotype: It may be a read error: a sequence one base away is much more abundant. The rearrangement links TRBV4-1 to TRBJ2-7; the D gene is possibly TRBD1 (6 bases). Germline V gene lookup returns CDR1 MGHRA and CDR2 YSYEKL. The CDR3 contains 16 residues. CDR3 amino acids: CASSPFGGVRSYGQYF. The CDR3 DNA reads as TGCGCCAGCAGCCCCTTTGGGGGCGTTCGATCCTACGGGCAGTACTTC.

The chain links TRBV7-9 to TRBJ1-6, with D perhaps TRBD1 (6 bases). This CDR3 has 15 residues. CDR1 is SEHNR and CDR2 is FQNEAQ in the germline V gene (reference sequence). V was cut by 5 bases and J by 7 bases, with 15 bases left in between. CDR3 sequence (DNA): TGTGCCAGCAGCCACCGGGACAACCAGAATTCACCCCTCCACTTT. Amino acids: CASSHRDNQNSPLHF.

This clonotype was seen a handful of times. CDR3 coding DNA: TGCGCCAGCAGAGCATCGACTAGCCGACTCGAGCAGTACTTC. This encodes CASRASTSRLEQYF. The chain couples TRBV3-2 to TRBJ2-7; the D segment call TRBD2 is taken from the table without a DNA check. TRBV3-2 is classified as a pseudogene. The CDR3 contains 14 residues.

The chain is built from TRBV5-1 and TRBJ2-7; D is unclear. Trimming pared 0 bases from V and 0 bases from J, leaving 13 bases between. Germline CDR1 SGHRS, CDR2 YFSETQ. The CDR3 totals 16 residues. The CDR3 reads CASSLAAGRVSYEQYF. The CDR3 DNA sequence: TGCGCCAGCAGCTTGGCGGCAGGTAGGGTCTCCTACGAGCAGTACTTC. Based on the CDR3 plus reference TRBV5-1 and TRBJ2-7, the full variable domain is KAGVTQTPRYLIKTRGQQVTLSCSPISGHRSVSWYQQTPGQGLQFLFEYFSETQRNKGNFPGRFSGRQFSNSRSEMNVSTLELGDSALYLCASSLAAGRVSYEQYFGPGTRLTVT.

As to this clonotype: The junction does not match germline at one end; this may be a read error. The chain links TRBV14 to TRBJ1-2; D perhaps matches TRBD1 (6 bases). CDR3 length: 14 residues. Looked up from germline, CDR1 is SGHDN and CDR2 is FVKESK. The CDR3 loop reads CASSLRQEYYGCTF. The CDR3 DNA is TGTGCCAGCAGCCTCCGACAGGAGTACTATGGCTGCACCTTC.

Comment on this clonotype: Since a much larger clone is just one base distant, this may be a read error. V usage is TRBV11-2 and J usage is TRBJ1-6, with D uncertain. CDR3 length equals 15 residues. Germline CDR1 reads SGHAT; CDR2 reads FQNNGV. CDR3 sequence (DNA): TGTGCCGGCAGCTTACCCTCGTGGTATAATTCACCCCTCCACTTT. Protein sequence: CAGSLPSWYNSPLHF.

The chain combines TRBV2 with TRBJ1-1; unclear D gene. The CDR3 totals 17 residues. Germline CDR1 reads SNHLY; CDR2 reads FYNNEI. V was pared by 0 bases and J by 1 base, with 15 bases between. The CDR3 spells CASSEAPVRPGNTEAFF. The CDR3 region has the DNA TGTGCCAGCAGTGAAGCTCCCGTGAGGCCGGGGAACACTGAAGCTTTCTTT.

This CDR3 reads CAVNSAGGTEAFF. The CDR3 region has the DNA TGTGCCGTCAATTCGGCGGGAGGGACTGAAGCTTTCTTT. The chain employs TRBV10-3 and TRBJ1-1; D not resolved. Germline V gene sequence: CDR1 ENHRY, CDR2 SYGVKD. V lost 11 bases and J lost 5, with 18 bases in between. The CDR3 is 13 residues long.

The J gene is TRBJ1-1, the V gene TRBV2; TRBD1 matches 7 bases. The CDR3 covers 14 residues. J gave up 3 bases and V 6 bases, and 7 bases lay outside the gene matches. Germline values: CDR1 SNHLY, CDR2 FYNNEI. CDR3 coding DNA: TGTGCCAGCAGAGGGGGCAGGGCGGACACTGAAGCTTTCTTT. This codes for CASRGGRADTEAFF.

This sequence joins TRBV12-3 or TRBV12-4 and TRBJ1-5; weak D call: TRBD1 (6 bases). The V end lost 6 bases, the J end lost 6 bases, and 15 bases lay between the germline ends. This CDR3 contains 14 residues. This CDR3 is CASRRTGGAQPQHF. The DNA for the CDR3 is TGTGCCAGCAGAAGAACCGGGGGCGCTCAGCCCCAGCATTTT.

Remarks on this clonotype: Without the conserved terminal phenylalanine or tryptophan, this CDR3 likely stems from a read error. V usage is TRBV14 and J usage is TRBJ1-1, with D unclear. Germline V gene sequence: CDR1 SGHDN, CDR2 FVKESK. Trimming pared 5 bases from V and 1 base from J, leaving 11 bases between. The CDR3 has 14 amino acids. The CDR3, as DNA: TGTGCCAGCAGCTCTGGCGTCCCGAACACTGAAGCTTTCTCT. Translation: CASSSGVPNTEAFS.

This clonotype was found many times. The genes are TRBV7-8 and TRBJ1-4, with D maybe TRBD1 (5 bases). The CDR3 has 15 residues. V was shortened by 5 bases and J by 8 bases, with 18 bases between the two germline ends. The V gene's germline CDR1 is SGHVS and CDR2 FQNEAQ. The CDR3 region is CASSGGPQGKEKLFF. CDR3 sequence (DNA): TGTGCCAGCAGCGGGGGACCGCAGGGAAAAGAAAAACTGTTTTTT.

The V call is TRBV29-1, the J call TRBJ1-2; 9 bases align to TRBD1. Per the germline V gene, CDR1 is SQVTM and CDR2 is ANQGSEA. Losses at the gene ends were 6 bases for V and 4 bases for J; bases not matched to a gene: 3. This CDR3 contains 12 residues. This chain's CDR3 is CSVTDRGYGYTF. The CDR3 region has the DNA TGCAGCGTCACGGACAGGGGCTATGGCTACACCTTC.

The chain is built from TRBV10-3 and TRBJ1-5; 7 bases match TRBD1. After removal of 10 bases from V and 6 bases from J, the junction contained 9 bases not matched to a gene. Germline V gives CDR1 ENHRY, CDR2 SYGVKD. The CDR3 sequence is 13 residues long. CDR3 region: CASMRQGSQPQHF. The CDR3 DNA is TGTGCCAGCATGCGACAGGGTAGTCAGCCCCAGCATTTT.

The sample holds one count of this clonotype. The chain employs TRBV7-8 and TRBJ1-1, with a weak D call TRBD1 (6 bases). This CDR3 has 13 residues. Trimming cost V 5 bases and J 9 bases, with 16 bases left between them. The germline V gene encodes CDR1 SGHVS and CDR2 FQNEAQ. CDR3 loop: CASSQGRGAQAFF. The CDR3 nucleotides read TGTGCCAGCAGCCAGGGGAGGGGGGCTCAAGCTTTCTTT.

V and J are TRBV10-3 and TRBJ2-5; unclear D gene. Looked up from germline, CDR1 is ENHRY and CDR2 is SYGVKD. This CDR3 is built from 13 residues. V dropped 4 bases and J dropped 1 base, with 7 bases sitting between them. The CDR3 coding sequence is TGTGCCATCAGTGGGCCTAGCCAAGAGACCCAGTACTTC. Protein sequence: CAISGPSQETQYF.